The source of this T cell receptor beta chain is a study of blood T cell repertoires in COVID-19. Only in-frame clones appear in the TCRdb table, and some are missing; sequencing was by immunoSEQ multiplex PCR. The data contain 90,000 to 120,000 clones, roughly nine tenths of them singletons. V lost 2 bases, J lost 2 bases, and 14 bases lay in between. This CDR3 is 16 amino acids long. Germline loops: CDR1 SGHKS, CDR2 YYEKEE (reference sequence). The gene calls are TRBV5-5 and TRBJ1-5; D is ambiguous. This sequence originates from a man between 60 and 70 years old with acute or convalescent COVID-19. Sequencing input: peripheral blood. The chain's CDR3 is CASSLFGITGNQPQHF. The CDR3 DNA reads TGTGCCAGCAGCTTATTCGGGATCACTGGCAATCAGCCCCAGCATTTT.